These T cell receptor beta chains were read from a single sample in a study of T cells after yellow fever vaccination. TCRdb reprocessed the 5' RACE reads via MiXCR and lists one record per CDR3 protein. The table records under 200,000 distinct CDR3 sequences, around 10% of them present only once. The starting material was CD8+ T cells sorted from PBMCs, obtained 15 days after the yellow fever booster vaccination. These receptors came from a man aged 18 to 30 who received the YFV17D yellow fever vaccine. Both conserved end residues are part of each CDR3. A D gene is named only where the DNA matches it firmly. Clone size is shown for a subset of rows, as once, few, many or a class of expanded clone.

.	TRBJ1-1	few	TRBV5-1	CASSLTGRRDTEAFF	TGCGCCAGCAGCTTGACAGGCAGGCGGGACACTGAAGCTTTCTTT
.	TRBJ2-7	many	TRBV4-1	CASSQDQQKQYPSSYEQYF	TGCGCCAGCAGCCAAGATCAGCAGAAACAATACCCGAGCTCCTACGAGCAGTACTTC
.	TRBJ1-2	.	TRBV11-2	CASSLGTQSGYGYTF	TGTGCCAGCAGCTTAGGGACACAGTCAGGCTATGGCTACACCTTC
.	TRBJ2-7	.	TRBV28	CASSDKAGLGEQYF	TGTGCCAGCAGTGACAAAGCGGGCCTAGGAGAGCAGTACTTC
TRBD1	TRBJ2-6	once	TRBV27	CASSLTGGLGGANVLTF	TGTGCCAGCAGTTTGACAGGGGGCCTAGGTGGGGCCAACGTCCTGACTTTC
TRBD1	TRBJ2-7	many	TRBV20-1	CSARGRQGAGEQYF	TGCAGTGCTAGGGGTAGACAGGGTGCAGGCGAGCAGTACTTC
.	TRBJ1-2	.	TRBV7-8	CASTPGGVGGYTF	TGTGCCAGCACCCCCGGTGGAGTTGGCGGCTACACCTTC
TRBD1	TRBJ1-6	.	TRBV4-3	CASSQGGTVYNSPLHF	TGCGCCAGCAGCCAAGGAGGGACAGTTTATAATTCACCCCTCCACTTT
TRBD1	TRBJ2-7	many	TRBV4-2	CASSPETGGVGEQYF	TGTGCCAGCAGCCCAGAGACAGGGGGAGTGGGCGAGCAGTACTTC
.	TRBJ2-1	many	TRBV5-1	CASSLSGTLEQFF	TGCGCCAGCAGCTTGTCAGGGACGCTTGAGCAGTTCTTC
TRBD2	TRBJ2-5	few	TRBV3-1	CASTSSPQRGQQETQYF	TGTGCCAGCACTTCAAGCCCCCAGCGGGGGCAACAAGAGACCCAGTACTTC
.	TRBJ1-2	many	TRBV5-1	CASSADSLFGYTF	TGCGCCAGCAGCGCCGACAGCCTTTTCGGCTACACCTTC
.	TRBJ1-5	few	TRBV7-9	CASSLSPAQPQHF	TGTGCCAGCAGCTTAAGCCCTGCTCAGCCCCAGCATTTT
.	TRBJ1-1	.	TRBV7-9	CASSSPRGVDTEAFF	TGTGCCAGCAGCTCCCCCCGTGGCGTTGACACTGAAGCTTTCTTT
.	TRBJ2-3	.	TRBV6-2/TRBV6-3	CASGPATETSTDTQYF	TGTGCCAGCGGCCCTGCGACAGAAACTTCCACAGATACGCAGTATTTT
.	TRBJ1-6	.	TRBV9	CASSVGPRQDTNSPLHF	TGTGCCAGCAGCGTAGGCCCGAGGCAGGACACGAATTCACCCCTCCACTTT
TRBD2	TRBJ2-1	few	TRBV4-3	CASSQEWGEGGRGAYNEQFF	TGCGCCAGCAGCCAAGAATGGGGCGAGGGGGGGCGGGGGGCGTACAATGAGCAGTTCTTC
TRBD1	TRBJ2-7	.	TRBV4-1	CASSQTTGAYEQYF	TGCGCCAGCAGCCAAACGACAGGGGCCTACGAGCAGTACTTC
.	TRBJ2-1	.	TRBV4-1	CASSQLGRGLDEQFF	TGCGCCAGCAGCCAATTGGGACGGGGGTTGGATGAGCAGTTCTTC
.	TRBJ2-5	few	TRBV5-6	CASSTLRKGRETQYF	TGTGCCAGCAGCACCTTACGAAAGGGCAGGGAGACCCAGTACTTC
.	TRBJ2-2	few	TRBV20-1	CSAINWAGWRPGELFF	TGCAGTGCTATAAATTGGGCCGGGTGGAGGCCCGGGGAGCTGTTTTTT
.	TRBJ1-1	.	TRBV6-5	CASSYAGENTEAFF	TGTGCCAGCAGTTACGCAGGGGAGAACACTGAAGCTTTCTTT
TRBD2	TRBJ2-1	many	TRBV4-1	CASSPLGGTIWNEQFF	TGCGCCAGCAGCCCCCTGGGGGGGACGATTTGGAATGAGCAGTTCTTC
.	TRBJ1-1	.	TRBV5-6	CASSLKASWGTEAFF	TGTGCCAGCAGCTTGAAGGCATCCTGGGGCACTGAAGCTTTCTTT
.	TRBJ2-1	.	TRBV6-5	CASSYGGLYNEQFF	TGTGCCAGCAGTTACGGGGGTTTATATAATGAGCAGTTCTTC
TRBD1	TRBJ1-1	many	TRBV25-1	CASSEYRGTGTAFF	TGTGCCAGCAGTGAATATAGGGGGACAGGGACGGCTTTCTTT
.	TRBJ2-3	.	TRBV4-1	CASSLRTSGSTDTQYF	TGCGCCAGCAGCCTTCGGACGTCGGGGAGCACAGATACGCAGTATTTT
TRBD2	TRBJ2-7	few	TRBV7-9	CASSPSGGMGEQYF	TGTGCCAGCAGCCCCAGCGGGGGCATGGGGGAGCAGTACTTC
.	TRBJ2-7	many	TRBV14	CASSPLQSDREYEQYF	TGTGCCAGCAGCCCACTTCAGTCCGATAGGGAATACGAGCAGTACTTC
.	TRBJ2-1	.	TRBV30	CAWSKNSQGDEQFF	TGTGCCTGGAGTAAAAATTCACAGGGAGACGAGCAGTTCTTC
TRBD2	TRBJ2-1	.	TRBV12-3/TRBV12-4	CASSPTSGGDYEQFF	TGTGCCAGCAGTCCGACTAGCGGGGGGGATTATGAGCAGTTCTTC
.	TRBJ2-5	.	TRBV20-1	CSARAPRELETQYF	TGCAGTGCTAGAGCCCCCAGGGAGCTGGAGACCCAGTACTTC
.	TRBJ2-1	.	TRBV14	CASSPGTLEQFF	TGTGCCAGCAGTCCCGGGACACTTGAGCAGTTCTTC
TRBD2	TRBJ2-3	few	TRBV20-1	CSAPGGVEDLTMGPFSTDTQYF	TGCAGTGCCCCTGGGGGGGTTGAAGATCTTACCATGGGTCCTTTCAGCACAGATACGCAGTATTTT
.	TRBJ2-2	few	TRBV11-2	CASSFFNKGTGELFF	TGTGCCAGCAGCTTTTTTAATAAGGGGACCGGGGAGCTGTTTTTT
TRBD2	TRBJ2-2	many	TRBV7-8	CASSPWTSGGVGTGELFF	TGTGCCAGCAGCCCCTGGACTAGCGGGGGGGTAGGCACCGGGGAGCTGTTTTTT
TRBD1	TRBJ2-3	once	TRBV5-1	CASSLTGQGIWTDTQYF	TGCGCCAGCAGCTTGACCGGACAGGGAATTTGGACAGATACGCAGTATTTT
.	TRBJ2-2	.	TRBV5-4	CASRADTGELFF	TGTGCCAGCAGGGCGGACACCGGGGAGCTGTTTTTT
.	TRBJ1-1	few	TRBV6-6	CASSYTGRTEAFF	TGTGCCAGCAGTTACACGGGTCGAACTGAAGCTTTCTTT
.	TRBJ2-3	.	TRBV7-2	CASSLIGSSSTDTQYF	TGTGCCAGCAGCTTAATCGGGAGCTCTAGCACAGATACGCAGTATTTT
.	TRBJ2-1	.	TRBV9	CASSRDHNEQFF	TGTGCCAGCAGCCGGGACCACAATGAGCAGTTCTTC
.	TRBJ2-2	many	TRBV29-1	CSVGTAWTGELFF	TGCAGCGTTGGCACAGCCTGGACCGGGGAGCTGTTTTTT
.	TRBJ2-5	.	TRBV20-1	CSGSAWGLQETQYF	TGCAGTGGGAGCGCGTGGGGCCTCCAAGAGACCCAGTACTTC
.	TRBJ2-7	.	TRBV6-1	CASRGPGYEQYF	TGTGCCAGCAGAGGACCGGGCTACGAGCAGTACTTC
.	TRBJ2-7	.	TRBV27	CASSFSTQAYEQYF	TGTGCCAGCAGTTTCTCGACACAGGCTTACGAGCAGTACTTC
TRBD1	TRBJ2-1	few	TRBV27	CASHRDRSAYNEQFF	TGTGCCAGTCATCGGGACAGATCAGCCTACAATGAGCAGTTCTTC
TRBD1	TRBJ1-2	few	TRBV27	CASSPLGGGSYGYTF	TGTGCCAGCAGTCCTCTGGGAGGGGGCAGCTATGGCTACACCTTC
.	TRBJ2-3	.	TRBV2	CASSGIPRADTQYF	TGTGCCAGCAGTGGGATCCCCAGGGCAGATACGCAGTATTTT
TRBD2	TRBJ2-3	few	TRBV4-1	CASSQPGLAADTQYF	TGCGCCAGCAGCCAACCGGGACTAGCAGCAGATACGCAGTATTTT
TRBD1	TRBJ1-6	.	TRBV4-1	CASSARLRDRYNSPLHF	TGCGCCAGCAGCGCCAGACTCCGGGACAGGTATAATTCACCCCTCCACTTT
TRBD2	TRBJ2-3	.	TRBV7-2	CASSLTLAAFTDTQYF	TGTGCCAGCAGCTTAACGCTAGCGGCCTTCACAGATACGCAGTATTTT
.	TRBJ2-5	few	TRBV7-9	CASSLEGSQETQYF	TGTGCCAGCAGCTTAGAAGGCAGTCAAGAGACCCAGTACTTC
.	TRBJ2-7	.	TRBV20-1	CSVTGREHYEQYF	TGCAGTGTTACAGGCAGAGAACACTACGAGCAGTACTTC
TRBD2	TRBJ2-3	.	TRBV30	CAWSVASGRYTDTQYF	TGTGCCTGGAGTGTGGCTAGCGGGAGATACACAGATACGCAGTATTTT